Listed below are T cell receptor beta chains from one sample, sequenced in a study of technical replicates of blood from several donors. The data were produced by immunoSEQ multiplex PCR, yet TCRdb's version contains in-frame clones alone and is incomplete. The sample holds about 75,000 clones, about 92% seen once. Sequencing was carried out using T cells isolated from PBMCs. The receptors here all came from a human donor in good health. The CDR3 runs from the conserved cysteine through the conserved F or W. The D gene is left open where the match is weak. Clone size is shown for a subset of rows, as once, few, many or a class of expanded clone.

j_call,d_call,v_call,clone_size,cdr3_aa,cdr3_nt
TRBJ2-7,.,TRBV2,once,CASLLAGSSYEQYF,TGTGCCAGCCTCCTGGCGGGGAGCTCCTACGAGCAGTACTTC
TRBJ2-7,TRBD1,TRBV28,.,CASSDDRGISYEQYF,TGTGCCAGCAGCGACGACAGGGGCATCTCCTACGAGCAGTACTTC
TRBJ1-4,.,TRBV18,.,CASSPQDSGEKLFF,TGTGCCAGCTCACCCCAGGACTCGGGTGAAAAACTGTTTTTT
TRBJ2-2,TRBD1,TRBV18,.,CASSPNPGTGAAGELFF,TGTGCCAGCTCACCAAATCCCGGGACAGGGGCCGCAGGGGAGCTGTTTTTT
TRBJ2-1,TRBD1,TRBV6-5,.,CASSYGVQGVHEQFF,TGTGCCAGCAGTTACGGGGTTCAGGGGGTCCATGAGCAGTTCTTC
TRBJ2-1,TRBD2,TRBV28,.,CASSIPPLITSGRGNEQFF,TGTGCCAGCAGTATTCCTCCTCTTATTACTAGCGGGAGAGGAAATGAGCAGTTCTTC
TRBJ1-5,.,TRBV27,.,CASTPFSGGNQPQHF,TGTGCCAGCACCCCATTTTCAGGGGGCAATCAGCCCCAGCATTTT
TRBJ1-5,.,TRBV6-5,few,CASSYEGNQPQHF,TGTGCCAGCAGTTACGAGGGAAATCAGCCCCAGCATTTT
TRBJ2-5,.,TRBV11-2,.,CASSLGQVSETQYF,TGTGCCAGCAGCTTAGGGCAGGTGTCAGAGACCCAGTACTTC
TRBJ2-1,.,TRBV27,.,CASSLGDNYNEQFF,TGTGCCAGCAGTTTAGGGGACAACTACAATGAGCAGTTCTTC
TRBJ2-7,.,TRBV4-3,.,CASSQARLSAYEQYF,TGCGCCAGCAGCCAGGCTAGACTTTCCGCGTACGAGCAGTACTTC
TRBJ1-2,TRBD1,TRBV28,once,CASSFRGQGARGYTF,TGTGCCAGCAGTTTCCGGGGACAGGGGGCTAGAGGCTACACCTTC
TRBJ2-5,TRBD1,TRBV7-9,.,CASSFPTGQETQYF,TGTGCCAGCAGTTTCCCGACAGGGCAAGAGACCCAGTACTTC
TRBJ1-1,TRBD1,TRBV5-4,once,CASSPGTATEAFF,TGTGCCAGCAGCCCGGGGACAGCCACTGAAGCTTTCTTT
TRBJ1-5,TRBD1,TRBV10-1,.,CASSDPGGVNQPQHF,TGCGCCAGCAGTGACCCAGGGGGCGTCAATCAGCCCCAGCATTTT
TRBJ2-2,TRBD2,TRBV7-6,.,CASSFNSPASGGTGELFF,TGTGCCAGCAGCTTCAACTCCCCGGCTAGCGGGGGGACCGGGGAGCTGTTTTTT
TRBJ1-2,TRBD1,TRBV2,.,CASSETGGVGYTF,TGTGCCAGCTCCGAGACAGGGGGAGTCGGCTACACCTTC
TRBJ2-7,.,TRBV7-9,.,CASSLVSVDEQYF,TGTGCCAGCAGCTTAGTGTCCGTTGACGAGCAGTACTTC
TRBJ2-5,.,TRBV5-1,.,CASPRVRKETQYF,TGCGCCAGCCCGAGGGTCCGGAAAGAGACCCAGTACTTC
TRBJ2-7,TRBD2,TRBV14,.,CASSQDLQRELEQYF,TGTGCCAGCAGCCAAGATCTGCAGCGGGAGCTTGAGCAGTACTTC
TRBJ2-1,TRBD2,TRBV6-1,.,CASSVGVAGGHNEQFF,TGTGCCAGCAGTGTCGGGGTAGCGGGAGGACACAATGAGCAGTTCTTC
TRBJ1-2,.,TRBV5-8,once,CASSPWDINGYTF,TGTGCCAGCAGCCCCTGGGACATCAATGGCTACACCTTC
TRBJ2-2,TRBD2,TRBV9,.,CASSAGLAGTGELFF,TGTGCCAGCAGCGCAGGACTAGCGGGTACCGGGGAGCTGTTTTTT
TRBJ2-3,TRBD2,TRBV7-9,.,CASSLGLAGGDTQYF,TGTGCCAGCAGCTTAGGTCTAGCGGGAGGAGATACGCAGTATTTT
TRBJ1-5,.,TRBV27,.,CASSWGSSNQPQHF,TGTGCCAGCTCATGGGGCAGCTCCAATCAGCCCCAGCATTTT
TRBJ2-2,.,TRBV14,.,CASSHKSTGANTGELFF,TGTGCCAGCAGCCACAAATCGACAGGAGCGAACACCGGGGAGCTGTTTTTT
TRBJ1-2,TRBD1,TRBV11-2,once,CASSLHRGGTGYTF,TGTGCCAGCAGCCTCCACAGGGGAGGAACTGGCTACACCTTC
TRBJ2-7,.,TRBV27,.,CASSLEGKVEQYF,TGTGCCAGCAGTTTAGAGGGAAAGGTCGAGCAGTACTTC
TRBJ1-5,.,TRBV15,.,CATSRVTRGRQPQHF,TGTGCCACCAGCAGAGTTACCAGGGGACGACAGCCCCAGCATTTT
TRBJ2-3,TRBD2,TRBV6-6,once,CASSLTSGGLDTQYF,TGTGCCAGCAGTTTGACTAGCGGGGGTCTGGATACGCAGTATTTT
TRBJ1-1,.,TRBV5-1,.,CASSGGVNTEAFF,TGCGCCAGCAGCGGAGGGGTGAACACTGAAGCTTTCTTT
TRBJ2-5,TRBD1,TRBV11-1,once,CASSQGQGQETQYF,TGTGCCAGCAGCCAGGGACAGGGCCAAGAGACCCAGTACTTC
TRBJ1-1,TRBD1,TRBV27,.,CASSSAGGAYTEAFF,TGTGCCAGCAGTTCCGCAGGGGGCGCGTACACTGAAGCTTTCTTT
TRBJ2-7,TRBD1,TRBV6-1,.,CASDGDRVYEQYF,TGTGCCAGCGATGGGGACAGGGTCTACGAGCAGTACTTC
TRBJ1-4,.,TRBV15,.,CATSRGELGGEKLFF,TGTGCCACCAGCAGAGGGGAGTTAGGGGGTGAAAAACTGTTTTTT
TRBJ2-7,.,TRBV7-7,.,CASSLDTFGEQYF,TGTGCTAGCAGCTTGGACACCTTCGGGGAGCAGTACTTC
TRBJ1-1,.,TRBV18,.,CASSPTGPEAFF,TGTGCCAGCTCACCAACAGGGCCTGAAGCTTTCTTT
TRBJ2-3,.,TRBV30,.,CAWSPGFGQAGTAQYF,TGTGCCTGGAGTCCTGGTTTTGGGCAGGCGGGAACTGCGCAGTATTTT
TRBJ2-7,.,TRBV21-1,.,CASSNRTGSTYEQYF,TGTGCCAGCAGCAACAGGACAGGTTCCACCTACGAGCAGTACTTC
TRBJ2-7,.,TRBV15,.,CATSSRGDGYEQYF,TGTGCCACCAGCAGCAGGGGAGATGGCTACGAGCAGTACTTC
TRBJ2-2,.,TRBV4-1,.,CASSQGGSGELFF,TGCGCCAGCAGCCAAGGCGGTAGCGGGGAGCTGTTTTTT